These 32 T cell receptor beta chains were all obtained from the same sample, sequenced in a study of T-cell memory formation after mild COVID-19. A single record per CDR3 protein comes from TCRdb applying MiXCR to the 5' RACE reads. The sample includes 250,000 to 300,000 distinct CDR3 sequences, about a sixth seen only once; the top ten take roughly 24%. Specimen: PBMCs or a T cell subset sorted from them (not recorded which). All receptors come from a man aged 18 to 35 who had mild COVID-19 (a few samples of this study predate the infection). Cell type and time point are not known.

The chain is built from TRBV14 and TRBJ2-5; 8 positions agree with TRBD1. V lost 0 bases to trimming and J lost 4 bases; unmatched junction nucleotides: 7. Germline CDR1 reads SGHDN; CDR2 reads FVKESK. This CDR3 spans 16 amino acids. CDR3 loop: CASSQDLGQGGETQYF. In DNA, the CDR3 is TGTGCCAGCAGCCAAGACCTAGGACAGGGAGGAGAGACCCAGTACTTC.

The chain is built from TRBV18 and TRBJ1-4; no clear D gene. Germline V gives CDR1 KGHSH, CDR2 LQKENI. Trimming took off 1 base at V and 5 bases at J, with 11 bases between the two ends. The CDR3 has 15 residues. Written as DNA, the CDR3 is TGTGCCAGCTCACCACTTGTCGCTGGGAATGAAAAACTGTTTTTT. This encodes CASSPLVAGNEKLFF.

This clonotype has ten or more counts. J is TRBJ2-7 and V is TRBV7-9; unclear D gene. Trimming took off 2 bases at V and 1 base at J, with 12 bases between the two ends. This CDR3 spans 15 amino acids. Germline-derived CDR1 and CDR2 are SEHNR and FQNEAQ (reference sequence). The CDR3 is CASSLSTSQSYEQYF. The CDR3 DNA reads as TGTGCCAGCAGCTTATCCACTTCTCAGTCCTACGAGCAGTACTTC.

The rearrangement joins TRBV7-2 to TRBJ2-2, with D maybe TRBD2 (5 bases). The CDR3 sequence is 14 residues long. Trimming removed 5 bases at V and 7 bases at J, with 14 bases between. Germline CDR1 reads SGHTA; CDR2 reads FQGNSA. CDR3 sequence: CASSQVGGGGELFF. CDR3 nucleotides: TGTGCCAGCAGCCAGGTCGGCGGAGGCGGGGAGCTGTTTTTT.

This clonotype was recorded many times. The gene calls are TRBV4-3 and TRBJ1-5; 8 nucleotides line up with TRBD1. The trim removed 4 bases at V and 2 bases at J, leaving 13 bases unmatched. CDR1 and CDR2 (germline): LGHNA, YSLEER. The CDR3 has 18 residues. CDR3 region: CASSLSWGPDRGNQPQHF. DNA of the CDR3: TGCGCCAGCAGCCTGAGTTGGGGCCCGGACAGGGGCAATCAGCCCCAGCATTTT.

This clonotype appeared many times. CDR3 bases: TGCGCCAGCAGCTTGTTGGTAGCGGGATCCTACAATGAGCAGTTCTTC. Translation gives CASSLLVAGSYNEQFF. The chain links TRBV5-1 to TRBJ2-1; 8 bases map to TRBD2. Per the germline V gene, CDR1 is SGHRS and CDR2 is YFSETQ. The CDR3 length is 16 residues. J was trimmed by 1 base and V by 1 base; bases with no gene match: 4.

Concerning this clonotype: A much larger clone differs by one base, so this may be a read error. V usage is TRBV6-1 and J usage is TRBJ1-5, with D perhaps matching TRBD1 (5 bases). The CDR3 totals 13 residues. Germline V CDR1 and CDR2: MNHNS, SASEGT. With 5 bases removed from V and 4 bases from J, the gap between germline ends came to 9 bases. CDR3 in amino acids: CASSHQGNQPQHF. The CDR3 DNA reads as TGTGCCAGCAGTCATCAGGGAAATCAGCCCCAGCATTTT.

V gene TRBV5-1 combines with J gene TRBJ1-4, with D unresolved. Germline V gene data show CDR1 as SGHRS and CDR2 as YFSETQ. This CDR3 contains 15 residues. Trimming removed 1 base at V and 3 bases at J, with 10 bases between. The DNA of the CDR3 is TGCGCCAGCAGCTTGTCGGCAGGAGCTAATGAAAAACTGTTTTTT. Its translation is CASSLSAGANEKLFF.

This clonotype was recorded a few times. The CDR3 loop is CASSLERGHTDTQYF. In DNA form, the CDR3 reads TGTGCCAGCAGCTTAGAGAGGGGGCACACAGATACGCAGTATTTT. The rearrangement uses TRBV7-6 and TRBJ2-3, with 7 bases aligning to TRBD1. The V gene's germline CDR1 is SGHVS and CDR2 FNYEAQ. The length of the CDR3 is 15 residues. V gave up 1 base and J gave up 2 bases; unmatched junction bases: 3.

The table lists this clonotype with a few counts. V gene TRBV5-1 combines with J gene TRBJ2-5; D tentatively fits TRBD1 or TRBD2 (6 bases each). V was pared by 3 bases and J by 4 bases, with 16 bases between. The CDR3 contains 15 residues. Germline values: CDR1 SGHRS, CDR2 YFSETQ. Here the CDR3 DNA reads TGCGCCAGCAGCTCACAGGGAGGTCGGCGAGAGACCCAGTACTTC. Translation gives CASSSQGGRRETQYF.

This clonotype appeared a few times. This chain connects TRBV6-5 to TRBJ2-2; D is uncertain. The length of the CDR3 is 18 residues. Trimming shortened V by 3 bases and J by 1 base, and 18 bases separated the two germline ends. Germline assignment: CDR1 MNHEY and CDR2 SVGAGI. This CDR3 reads CASSYYVSRLGNTGELFF. DNA of the CDR3: TGTGCCAGCAGTTATTATGTGTCCCGACTTGGGAACACCGGGGAGCTGTTTTTT.

J is TRBJ2-6 and V is TRBV28; D not resolved. The CDR3 spans 19 residues. Trimming cost V 2 bases and J 1 base, with 18 bases left between them. CDR1 and CDR2 from the germline V gene are MDHEN and SYDVKM. CDR3 residues: CASSLRRLLMDSGANVLTF. CDR3 sequence (DNA): TGTGCCAGCAGTTTAAGGCGCTTGTTGATGGATTCTGGGGCCAACGTCCTGACTTTC.

This chain links TRBV5-1 with TRBJ2-5; 7 positions match TRBD1. Germline trimming cut 2 bases from V and 2 bases from J; bases unmatched to any gene: 6. Germline V gene lookup returns CDR1 SGHRS and CDR2 YFSETQ. The CDR3 is 15 amino acids. The CDR3 protein is CASSFQTGRQETQYF. CDR3 in DNA: TGCGCCAGCAGCTTTCAGACAGGGAGACAAGAGACCCAGTACTTC.

This clonotype has only a few counts. V is TRBV7-2 and J is TRBJ2-5; D remains ambiguous. Per the germline V gene, CDR1 is SGHTA and CDR2 is FQGNSA. The CDR3 extends over 17 amino acids. Deletions cut 5 bases from V and 4 bases from J, with 23 bases between. CDR3 coding DNA: TGTGCCAGCAGCCCCTCGGTGTATGTTGTTGGGGTAGAGACCCAGTACTTC. Its protein is CASSPSVYVVGVETQYF.

This chain links TRBV19 with TRBJ2-1, with TRBD2 matching over 11 bases. Germline V gives CDR1 LNHDA, CDR2 SQIVND (reference sequence). The CDR3 has 15 amino acids. V lost 3 bases, J lost 6 bases, and 4 bases stayed unmatched. CDR3 protein: CASSISSGGPNEQFF. DNA for the CDR3: TGTGCCAGTAGTATCTCTAGCGGGGGGCCCAATGAGCAGTTCTTC.

The V call is TRBV11-2, the J call TRBJ1-2; D is undetermined. This CDR3 has 15 amino acids. V shed 1 base and J shed 0 bases, with 9 bases lying between them. The germline gives CDR1 SGHAT, CDR2 FQNNGV. The CDR3 region is CASSLGASTNYGYTF. In DNA form, the CDR3 reads TGTGCCAGCAGCTTAGGTGCCAGTACTAACTATGGCTACACCTTC.

This clonotype was recorded a few times. The J gene is TRBJ2-5, the V gene TRBV24-1; TRBD1 agrees at 9 bases. The V gene's germline CDR1 is KGHDR and CDR2 SFDVKD. CDR3 length: 17 residues. V dropped 4 bases and J dropped 5; count of bases not matched to a gene: 13. This CDR3 reads CATSDPARQGVSETQYF. Here the CDR3 DNA reads TGTGCCACCAGTGACCCCGCGAGACAGGGGGTCAGCGAGACCCAGTACTTC.

This clonotype was picked up a small number of times. The chain is built from TRBV6-6 and TRBJ2-5; D possibly corresponds to TRBD2 (5 bases). The V gene lost 9 bases and the J gene lost 5 bases, with 19 bases spanning the gap. Germline CDR1 is MNHNY and CDR2 is SVGAGI (reference sequence). The CDR3 is made up of 14 amino acids. CDR3 coding DNA: TGTGCCAGTTGTTGGACTTTGGAAGACGAGACCCAGTACTTC. Encoded protein: CASCWTLEDETQYF.

This clonotype was found a few times. The chain joins TRBV4-1 to TRBJ1-1, with 7 nucleotides matching TRBD1. J gave up 5 bases and V 4 bases, and 7 bases lay outside the gene matches. CDR3 size: 14 residues. The germline V gene has CDR1 MGHRA and CDR2 YSYEKL. In DNA form, the CDR3 reads TGCGCCAGCAGCCCAACGGGACAGCCAACTGAAGCTTTCTTT. Protein sequence: CASSPTGQPTEAFF.

The chain recombines TRBV11-3 with TRBJ2-5; 10 bases agree with TRBD1. The CDR3 runs to 15 residues. Germline V gives CDR1 SGHNT, CDR2 YENEEA. V was clipped by 5 bases and J by 3 bases; unmatched bases: 6. CDR3 region: CASSRSDRGEETQYF. CDR3 in DNA: TGTGCCAGCAGCAGATCGGACAGGGGGGAAGAGACCCAGTACTTC. Supplemented by reference TRBV11-3 and TRBJ2-5, the full variable domain reads EAGVVQSPRYKIIEKKQPVAFWCNPISGHNTLYWYLQNLGQGPELLIRYENEEAVDDSQLPKDRFSAERLKGVDSTLKIQPAELGDSAVYLCASSRSDRGEETQYFGPGTRLLVL.

This clonotype was detected only a few times. This rearrangement joins TRBV4-3 to TRBJ2-5; the D gene could be TRBD1 or TRBD2 (5 bases each). V was trimmed by 4 bases and J by 1 base, leaving 19 bases between them. This CDR3 has 17 amino acids. Germline CDR1 reads LGHNA; CDR2 reads YSLEER. In nucleotides, the CDR3 is TGCGCCAGCAGCCCAGTCTACTCGGGGCAGCTCCAAGAGACCCAGTACTTC. As protein: CASSPVYSGQLQETQYF.

This clonotype occurred many times. The rearrangement joins TRBV6-2 or TRBV6-3 to TRBJ2-5; 8 nucleotides align to TRBD2. V lost 2 bases, J lost 1 base, and 3 bases stayed unmatched. Germline loops: CDR1 MNHEY, CDR2 SVGEGT. The CDR3 runs to 15 residues. This CDR3 reads CASSYTSGGQETQYF. CDR3 bases: TGTGCCAGCAGTTACACAAGCGGGGGCCAAGAGACCCAGTACTTC.

The table lists this clonotype with many counts. The J gene is TRBJ2-3, the V gene TRBV18; 10 nucleotides match TRBD2. The germline CDR1 and CDR2 sequences are KGHSH and LQKENI. The CDR3 is 17 residues long. With 4 bases clipped from V and 1 base from J, the junction kept 8 bases outside the gene matches. The CDR3 nucleotides are TGTGCCAGCTCACGAGGCGGACTAGCGGAGGGCACAGATACGCAGTATTTT. Translation: CASSRGGLAEGTDTQYF.

This clonotype was seen a handful of times. V and J are TRBV11-3 and TRBJ2-2; TRBD1 matches 8 bases. CDR3 length: 16 amino acids. V lost 5 bases to trimming and J lost 4 bases; unmatched junction nucleotides: 9. CDR1 is SGHNT and CDR2 is YENEEA in the germline V gene. CDR3 DNA: TGTGCCAGCAGCACAAGACAGGGGACGGGCACCGGGGAGCTGTTTTTT. Protein product: CASSTRQGTGTGELFF.

This clonotype was counted at least ten times. CDR3 sequence reads: CSVAPSGNTIYF. The CDR3 coding sequence is TGCAGCGTTGCGCCCTCTGGAAACACCATATATTTT. V gene TRBV29-1 combines with J gene TRBJ1-3, with no clear D. The CDR3 extends over 12 amino acids. Germline CDR1 and CDR2: SQVTM and ANQGSEA. Trimming removed 4 bases from V and 0 bases from J, with 4 bases in between.

The V gene is TRBV6-6, the J gene TRBJ1-2; D not resolved. Germline-derived CDR1 and CDR2 are MNHNY and SVGAGI (reference sequence). Between the trimmed V and J ends, which lost 5 bases and 3 bases, there was a span of 10 bases. The CDR3 is made up of 13 amino acids. The CDR3 DNA reads as TGTGCCAGCAGTCCAAACTGGGACTATGGCTACACCTTC. It specifies CASSPNWDYGYTF.

In its sample, this clonotype was seen a few times. The CDR3 protein is CASSEWSEQETQYF. The CDR3 nucleotides read TGTGCCAGCAGTGAATGGTCAGAACAAGAGACCCAGTACTTC. V usage is TRBV2 and J usage is TRBJ2-5; no reliable D call. CDR1 SNHLY and CDR2 FYNNEI come from the germline V gene. V was trimmed by 2 bases and J by 2 bases, leaving 9 bases between them. CDR3 size: 14 residues.

This clonotype was observed a few times. This rearrangement joins TRBV5-1 to TRBJ1-5, with D unresolved. Per germline, CDR1 SGHRS and CDR2 YFSETQ. With 2 bases removed from V and 5 bases from J, the gap between germline ends came to 8 bases. The CDR3 covers 13 residues. This CDR3 reads CASSLMADQPQHF. The DNA of the CDR3 is TGCGCCAGCAGCTTAATGGCCGATCAGCCCCAGCATTTT.

This clonotype was found many times. This chain joins TRBV5-1 and TRBJ1-2; D possibly corresponds to TRBD1 (5 bases). Germline loops: CDR1 SGHRS, CDR2 YFSETQ. CDR3 length equals 14 residues. Trimming left V 0 bases short and J 7 bases short, with 13 bases between. In DNA, the CDR3 is TGCGCCAGCAGCTTGGAGGGGACCACAACTGGCTACACCTTC. Protein product: CASSLEGTTTGYTF.

The chain carries TRBV7-2 and TRBJ1-6; 10 bases align to TRBD1. The CDR3 extends over 15 amino acids. From germline, CDR1 is SGHTA and CDR2 FQGNSA. V lost 3 bases to trimming and J lost 9 bases; unmatched junction nucleotides: 5. Written as DNA, the CDR3 is TGTGCCAGCAGCTTGTCCGGGACAGGGGTTTCACCCCTCCACTTT. The encoded protein is CASSLSGTGVSPLHF.

This clonotype was detected a few times. The chain uses TRBV9 and TRBJ1-5; the D gene is possibly TRBD1 (5 bases). CDR1 is SGDLS and CDR2 is YYNGEE in the germline V gene. This CDR3 region has 14 residues. With 3 bases removed from V and 7 bases from J, the gap between germline ends came to 14 bases. The CDR3 region is CASSAQGSDQPQHF. The CDR3 region has the DNA TGTGCCAGCAGCGCTCAGGGAAGCGACCAGCCCCAGCATTTT.

The sample holds a few counts of this clonotype. The chain uses TRBV6-2 or TRBV6-3 and TRBJ2-1, with TRBD2 as a possible D gene (6 bases). Trimming shortened V by 4 bases and J by 0 bases, and 10 bases separated the two germline ends. The germline V gene encodes CDR1 MNHEY and CDR2 SVGEGT. The CDR3 extends over 15 amino acids. The CDR3 region is CASSSRGSSYNEQFF. CDR3 DNA: TGTGCCAGCAGTTCCCGGGGGAGCTCCTACAATGAGCAGTTCTTC.